This T cell receptor beta chain was identified during a study of immune heterogeneity within non-small cell lung tumors (dated by TCRdb to 2016 to 2018). Background for the entire study: By histology, a few squamous cell carcinomas, 10 non-squamous carcinomas and 1 tumor not otherwise specified were included. For mutant peptides 8 to 11 amino acids long, netMHCpan-3.0 predicted neoantigen binding to the HLA alleles of each patient. TCR repertoire analysis included more than 55 tumor loci from around 16 patients, whereas transcriptome data included only about 45 loci from 11 to 12 patients. To examine intratumoral immune heterogeneity, the study used whole-exome sequencing, RNA-seq and TCR beta repertoire sequencing on multiple spatially distinct regions of each NSCLC tumor.

Results and caveats for the whole study, not just this receptor: A statistically significant but moderate positive correlation (R roughly 0.3) was observed between local T-cell repertoire clonality and local tumor mutational burden. High-frequency TCR beta clonotypes were largely distinct between individual patients. Within a patient, identical dominant CDR3B clonotypes were found to recur across loci, yet unique high-frequency clones were also harbored in different tumor locations.

V is shortened by 5 bases, J by 2 bases, and the region joining them spans 15 bases. From its cysteine to its phenylalanine, the CDR3 spans 14 amino acids. Just the 42-base CDR3 DNA is kept, in frame starting at base 1. CDR1 and CDR2 are read off the germline V gene (reference sequence) as DFQATT and SNEGSKA. The table lists this clonotype with many counts. No antigen is known for it. No per-base quality is available; no much larger clone lies one base away. The TCR beta CDR3 region was amplified with a multiplex PCR system whose first round of approximately 11 cycles used 32 V-gene forward primers and 13 J-gene reverse primers. The first PCR round used a QIAGEN Multiplex PCR Kit, and the primer sequences were filed in Chinese patent CN105087789A. Illumina universal primers were added in a second PCR round performed with the Phusion High-Fidelity PCR Kit. The TCR libraries underwent paired-end sequencing with a read length of 151 bp on the Illumina HiSeq X Ten platform. The authors processed their data as follows. Reads lacking multiplex PCR primers were removed with Cutadapt, read pairs were merged with PEAR, and CDR3 regions were called with MiXCR default settings. Shannon entropy measured repertoire diversity, and clonality was calculated as one minus the Shannon entropy divided by the ln of the count of productive unique sequences. A clonotype counted as a dominant or high-frequency T-cell clone when its frequency was 0.5% or higher. TCRdb passed the public sequencing reads through fastp at Q25 and MiXCR, retaining productive beta sequences. All rows with the same CDR3 protein become a single entry with the most common DNA and genes. For this entry, the V and J calls and clone size follow TCRdb and not the study's own pipeline. The sample records 25,000 to 40,000 distinct CDR3 sequences, about 29% of which are singletons. The ten top clones hold 4% of the sample.

For the TCR template, genomic DNA was extracted from bulk tumor tissue, and approximately 540 ng of gDNA was amplified for each sample. During surgery, multiple biopsies were taken from each primary tumor, with sampling sites spaced as far apart as possible within the tumor mass. Patients in the study cohort, which was described as untreated, were newly diagnosed NSCLC cases going through curative surgery. The donors were fewer than 17 patients with newly diagnosed non-small cell lung cancer who were having surgery with curative intent. A couple of independent pathologists reviewed the resected tumor masses. Only high-quality DNA and RNA samples were carried forward to sequencing.

The chain is assembled from TRBV20-1 and TRBJ1-1; the D gene is perhaps TRBD1, from 5 matching bases. The sample taken for sequencing was lung tumor tissue. The TCR comes from a middle-aged man with non-small cell lung cancer. The CDR3 protein is CSAPGPGFNTEAFF. The bases are TGCAGTGCTCCGGGACCAGGGTTCAACACTGAAGCTTTCTTT.